These T cell receptor beta chains were read from a single sample in a study of CD4 T cells in relation to SARS-CoV-2 and coronaviruses. TCRdb's table, derived via immunoSEQ multiplex PCR, lists solely in-frame clones and lacks some. The data hold some 44,000 clones, with over 75% observed a single time. Their antigen targets remain unknown. Sequencing was carried out using naive CD4+ T cells from PBMCs, cultured in vitro. These receptors came from an adult with COVID-19. The CDR3 runs from the conserved cysteine through the conserved F or W. A D gene is named only where the DNA matches it firmly. The size field is filled for only some rows; it gives once, few, many or a size class.

D	V	J	size	CDR3	DNA
TRBD2	TRBV28	TRBJ2-1	-	CASSLLASGRAATYNEQFF	TGTGCCAGCAGTTTATTGGCTAGCGGGAGGGCCGCAACCTACAATGAGCAGTTCTTC
TRBD2	TRBV10-3	TRBJ2-1	-	CAISEASGRDEQFF	TGTGCCATCAGTGAGGCTAGCGGGAGGGATGAGCAGTTCTTC
-	TRBV10-3	TRBJ1-6	-	CAISAGNSPLHF	TGTGCCATCAGTGCCGGAAATTCACCCCTCCACTTT
-	TRBV25-1	TRBJ1-1	few	CASSESRWYGGAEAFF	TGTGCCAGCAGTGAAAGCAGATGGTATGGGGGAGCTGAAGCTTTCTTT
-	TRBV19	TRBJ2-7	-	CASSMGWGSYEQYF	TGTGCCAGTAGTATGGGATGGGGATCCTACGAGCAGTACTTC
-	TRBV9	TRBJ1-3	-	CASSVAVIGRGNTIYF	TGTGCCAGCAGCGTAGCGGTGATCGGACGGGGAAACACCATATATTTT
TRBD2	TRBV14	TRBJ2-5	-	CASSPLGLAGVWETQYF	TGTGCCAGCAGCCCTCTTGGGCTAGCGGGAGTGTGGGAGACCCAGTACTTC
-	TRBV3-1/TRBV3-2	TRBJ1-5	-	CASSQHGTLNQPQHF	TGTGCCAGCAGCCAACATGGAACGTTGAATCAGCCCCAGCATTTT
TRBD2	TRBV10-3	TRBJ2-2	-	CAIKRGLDTGELFF	TGTGCCATAAAGCGGGGACTAGACACCGGGGAGCTGTTTTTT
-	TRBV18	TRBJ1-3	few	CASSPAAGSGNTIYF	TGTGCCAGCTCCCCAGCGGCCGGTTCTGGAAACACCATATATTTT
TRBD2	TRBV9	TRBJ2-7	-	CASSATSGRDSEQYF	TGTGCCAGCAGCGCCACTAGCGGGAGGGATTCCGAGCAGTACTTC
TRBD2	TRBV28	TRBJ2-7	-	CASSSNLRLAYEQYF	TGTGCCAGCAGTTCCAACTTGCGACTAGCGTACGAGCAGTACTTC
TRBD1	TRBV7-8	TRBJ2-7	-	CASSLRTGALTYEQYF	TGTGCCAGCAGCTTAAGAACAGGGGCTCTAACCTACGAGCAGTACTTC
-	TRBV19	TRBJ2-2	-	CASTVLGNTGELFF	TGTGCCAGTACTGTTCTCGGGAACACCGGGGAGCTGTTTTTT
-	TRBV5-1	TRBJ2-7	-	CASSSGRDYEQYF	TGCGCCAGCAGCTCCGGACGGGACTACGAGCAGTACTTC
-	TRBV18	TRBJ2-1	-	CASSPRPGGTAPGEQFF	TGTGCCAGCTCCCCACGACCAGGGGGGACCGCTCCCGGTGAGCAGTTCTTC
-	TRBV7-2	TRBJ2-5	-	CASSLYGTPAGRTQYF	TGTGCCAGCAGCTTATACGGGACTCCAGCCGGTAGGACCCAGTACTTC
TRBD1	TRBV5-8	TRBJ1-2	-	CASSRITGGKGYTF	TGTGCCAGCAGCAGAATTACAGGGGGAAAAGGCTACACCTTC
-	TRBV24-1	TRBJ2-2	-	CATSDATGGTGELFF	TGTGCCACCAGTGACGCGACAGGTGGTACCGGGGAGCTGTTTTTT
-	TRBV10-3	TRBJ1-5	few	CAISETQGPQPQHF	TGTGCCATCAGTGAGACCCAGGGTCCTCAGCCCCAGCATTTT
-	TRBV7-9	TRBJ2-3	-	CASSLLQPTDTQYF	TGTGCCAGCAGCTTACTCCAGCCCACAGATACGCAGTATTTT
TRBD1	TRBV19	TRBJ2-1	-	CASSIQGVAYNEQFF	TGTGCCAGTAGTATACAGGGGGTGGCCTACAATGAGCAGTTCTTC
TRBD2	TRBV4-2	TRBJ2-5	-	CASSQFGREETQYF	TGTGCCAGCAGCCAATTCGGGAGGGAAGAGACCCAGTACTTC
-	TRBV7-2	TRBJ2-3	-	CASSLGLVGDTQYF	TGTGCCAGCAGCTTAGGACTAGTCGGAGATACGCAGTATTTT
-	TRBV25-1	TRBJ2-5	-	CASSEIGPQETQYF	TGTGCCAGCAGTGAGATTGGACCCCAAGAGACCCAGTACTTC
-	TRBV19	TRBJ2-3	-	CASSQGGATDTQYF	TGTGCCAGTAGTCAGGGCGGGGCTACAGATACGCAGTATTTT
TRBD1	TRBV18	TRBJ2-7	-	CASSPIDRVGYEQYF	TGTGCCAGCTCACCGATAGACAGGGTAGGATACGAGCAGTACTTC
-	TRBV28	TRBJ1-6	-	CASSLLGTLHF	TGTGCCAGCAGCCTACTTGGGACCCTCCACTTT
-	TRBV6-2/TRBV6-3	TRBJ1-5	-	CASSRPSHWGDQPQHF	TGTGCCAGCAGTCGACCATCTCACTGGGGGGATCAGCCCCAGCATTTT
-	TRBV20-1	TRBJ2-2	-	CSASEVGANTGELFF	TGCAGTGCTAGTGAAGTGGGCGCGAACACCGGGGAGCTGTTTTTT
-	TRBV3-1/TRBV3-2	TRBJ1-1	-	CASSQAGNTEAFF	TGTGCCAGCAGCCAAGCGGGGAACACTGAAGCTTTCTTT
-	TRBV2	TRBJ2-7	-	CASINARNPVEQYF	TGTGCCAGCATAAATGCTAGAAATCCCGTCGAGCAGTACTTC
TRBD2	TRBV7-9	TRBJ2-2	-	CASSIILAGNTGELFF	TGTGCCAGCAGCATTATCCTAGCGGGGAACACCGGGGAGCTGTTTTTT
-	TRBV7-3	TRBJ2-1	few	CASSSPGAESYNEQFF	TGTGCCAGCAGCTCTCCCGGAGCGGAGTCCTACAATGAGCAGTTCTTC
TRBD2	TRBV18	TRBJ2-3	-	CASSPGTSGSRDTQYF	TGTGCCAGCTCACCCGGGACTAGCGGGAGCAGAGATACGCAGTATTTT
-	TRBV3-1/TRBV3-2	TRBJ2-7	-	CASSHSSGKQYF	TGTGCCAGCAGCCATAGCTCGGGAAAGCAGTACTTC
TRBD1	TRBV7-9	TRBJ2-1	few	CASSPTTGQGLNEQFF	TGTGCCAGCAGCCCAACAACGGGACAGGGGCTCAATGAGCAGTTCTTC
-	TRBV2	TRBJ2-1	-	CASSGGTLGNEQFF	TGTGCCAGCAGTGGAGGGACTCTCGGGAATGAGCAATTCTTC
-	TRBV10-2	TRBJ1-2	-	CASSERLGYTF	TGCGCCAGCAGTGAAAGGCTAGGCTACACCTTC
-	TRBV19	TRBJ2-5	-	CASSMGTQGETQYF	TGTGCCAGTAGTATGGGTACCCAGGGAGAGACCCAGTACTTC
-	TRBV21-1	TRBJ1-5	-	CASLDGQDHNQPQHF	TGTGCCAGCTTAGACGGACAGGATCACAATCAGCCCCAGCATTTT
TRBD2	TRBV7-3	TRBJ2-3	-	CASSPSGIHTDTQYF	TGTGCCAGCAGTCCTAGCGGGATCCACACAGATACGCAGTATTTT
-	TRBV5-1	TRBJ2-1	-	CASSSGQRPEQFF	TGCGCCAGCAGTTCCGGCCAACGACCGGAGCAGTTCTTC
TRBD2	TRBV6-2/TRBV6-3	TRBJ2-7	-	CASSYSKGGRAYEQYF	TGTGCCAGCAGTTACTCGAAAGGCGGGAGGGCCTACGAGCAGTACTTC
TRBD2	TRBV6-6	TRBJ2-4	-	CASSYSREERENIQYF	TGTGCCAGCAGTTACTCCCGGGAGGAGAGAGAAAACATTCAGTACTTC